This T cell receptor beta chain was sequenced during a study of early T cells in non-severe SARS-CoV-2 infection. Across the whole study: Bulk RNA taken from unsorted whole blood was sequenced, leaving chains unpaired.

Notes on the study in general: Anti-spike CD8 specificities were favored by VDJdb matching, whose results missed private and CD4 specificities.

Unique molecular identifiers tagged individual cDNA molecules. TCRdb re-called the 5' RACE reads through MiXCR, storing one row per CDR3 protein. This sample has about 89,000 distinct CDR3 sequences, with around 17% found just once. Trimming removed 5 bases from V and 1 base from J; junction bases left unmatched: 7. This CDR3 region has 15 residues. From germline, CDR1 is PRHDT and CDR2 FYEKMQ (reference sequence). This clonotype was seen a few times. Antigen unknown. The TCR sequence derives from an adult who was a healthcare worker with PCR-confirmed SARS-CoV-2 infection or an uninfected control (not recorded which). The material sequenced was whole blood, taken at baseline. This chain connects TRBV13 to TRBJ1-1; 7 nucleotides line up with TRBD1. The CDR3 sequence: CASSHRGSANTEAFF. The CDR3 DNA reads TGTGCCAGCAGCCACAGGGGTTCCGCGAACACTGAAGCTTTCTTT.